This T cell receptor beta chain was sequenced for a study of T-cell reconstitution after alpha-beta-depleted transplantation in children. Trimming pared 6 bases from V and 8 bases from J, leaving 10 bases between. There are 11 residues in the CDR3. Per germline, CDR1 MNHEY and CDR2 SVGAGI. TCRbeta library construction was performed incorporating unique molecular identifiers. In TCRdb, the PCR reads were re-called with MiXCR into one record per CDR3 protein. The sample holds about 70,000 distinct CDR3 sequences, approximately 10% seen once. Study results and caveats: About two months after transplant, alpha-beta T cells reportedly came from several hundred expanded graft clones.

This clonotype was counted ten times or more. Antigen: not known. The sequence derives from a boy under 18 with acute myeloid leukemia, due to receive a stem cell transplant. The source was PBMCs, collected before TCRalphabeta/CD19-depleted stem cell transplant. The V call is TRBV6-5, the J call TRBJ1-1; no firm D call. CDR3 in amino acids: CASRREGEAFF. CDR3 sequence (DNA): TGTGCCAGCAGGCGTGAGGGCGAAGCTTTCTTT.